These 9 T cell receptor beta chains were sequenced from one sample in a study of technical replicates of blood from a few donors. Using immunoSEQ multiplex PCR, the repertoire was profiled, and TCRdb retains in-frame clones only, with some absent. The table shows approximately 60,000 clones, with approximately 84% occurring only once. The sequenced material came from PBMCs. The receptors originated from a human donor in good health. Some clones in this sample may be carry-over from other donors' samples.

This clone was recorded once. This chain uses TRBV4-3 with TRBJ2-7; 8 nucleotides align to TRBD2. Germline values: CDR1 LGHNA, CDR2 YSLEER. The junction had 2 bases not matched to a gene; V was cut back by 3 bases and J by 1 base. This CDR3 has 14 amino acids. The CDR3 sequence is CASSHSGTSYEQYF. CDR3 DNA: TGCGCCAGCAGCCATAGCGGGACTTCCTACGAGCAGTACTTC.

V gene TRBV6-1 combines with J gene TRBJ2-2; the D gene is possibly TRBD1 (7 bases). The ends were cut back, 2 bases at V and 7 bases at J, with 11 bases in the middle. Germline-derived CDR1 and CDR2 are MNHNS and SASEGT. This CDR3 has 14 amino acids. CDR3 region: CASSERGRGGELFF. For the CDR3, the DNA is TGTGCCAGCAGTGAAAGGGGGCGGGGCGGGGAGCTGTTTTTT.

The chain has TRBV9 and TRBJ1-1; maybe TRBD1 (5 bases). Germline loops: CDR1 SGDLS, CDR2 YYNGEE. Deletions cut 4 bases from V and 1 base from J, with 8 bases between. The CDR3 totals 13 residues. CDR3 protein: CASSYGQNTEAFF. In DNA, the CDR3 is TGTGCCAGCAGCTACGGACAGAACACTGAAGCTTTCTTT.

The J gene is TRBJ2-4, the V gene TRBV13, with D maybe TRBD1 (5 bases). Per germline, CDR1 PRHDT and CDR2 FYEKMQ (reference sequence). Between the trimmed V and J ends, which lost 2 bases and 0 bases, there was a span of 5 bases. CDR3 size: 14 residues. This chain's CDR3 is CASSLQGAKNIQYF. Here the CDR3 DNA reads TGTGCCAGCAGCTTACAGGGAGCCAAAAACATTCAGTACTTC.

This sequence joins TRBV7-6 and TRBJ1-5; D may be TRBD1 (6 bases). CDR1 is SGHVS and CDR2 is FNYEAQ in the germline V gene. The CDR3 is made up of 17 amino acids. V lost 5 bases, J lost 6 bases, and 23 bases lay in between. CDR3 sequence reads: CASSPIPSGGGIQPQHF. The CDR3 DNA is TGTGCCAGCAGCCCCATCCCCTCGGGGGGCGGAATTCAGCCCCAGCATTTT.

J is TRBJ1-6 and V is TRBV27; 8 bases are shared with TRBD1. CDR1 is MNHEY, CDR2 SMNVEV, per germline (reference sequence). The length of the CDR3 is 14 residues. Trimming at V came to 5 bases and at J to 14 bases, leaving 11 bases not matched to a gene. Here the CDR3 reads CASSQDRGGVALHF. CDR3 nucleotide sequence: TGTGCCAGCAGTCAAGACAGGGGCGGGGTGGCCCTCCACTTT.

The rearrangement links TRBV19 to TRBJ1-2; 9 bases agree with TRBD1. With 0 bases clipped from V and 7 bases from J, the junction kept 3 bases outside the gene matches. There are 14 residues in the CDR3. Germline V gives CDR1 LNHDA, CDR2 SQIVND (reference sequence). The CDR3 DNA reads TGTGCCAGTAGTATAGACACAGGGGGCTTTGGCTACACCTTC. Its translation: CASSIDTGGFGYTF.

V gene TRBV7-3 combines with J gene TRBJ2-5, with TRBD1 identical over 7 bases. This CDR3 is built from 14 residues. CDR1 and CDR2 (germline): SGHTA, FQGTGA. V was pared by 8 bases and J by 4 bases, with 10 bases of the junction left unmatched. This chain's CDR3 is CASGYGQAGETQYF. CDR3 bases: TGTGCCAGCGGATACGGACAGGCGGGAGAGACCCAGTACTTC.

Details on this clone: The junction and the germline gene differ at one end; a read error may be behind it. The chain combines TRBV15 with TRBJ2-1; TRBD2 agrees at 8 bases. The CDR3 contains 14 residues. Per the germline V gene, CDR1 is LNHNV and CDR2 is YYDKDF (reference sequence). The DNA of the CDR3 is TGTGCCACCAGCCGAGAACCGGGGGGGAATGAGCAGTTCTTC. Its protein is CATSREPGGNEQFF.